This is a list of T cell receptor beta chains from one sample in a study of T-cell memory formation after mild COVID-19. A single record per CDR3 protein comes from TCRdb applying MiXCR to the 5' RACE reads. The table shows approximately 390,000 distinct CDR3 sequences, with about 16% occurring only once. The source material was PBMCs or a T cell subset sorted from them (not recorded which). The receptors were sampled from a man aged 18 to 35 who had mild COVID-19 (a few samples of this study predate the infection). Cell type and time point are not known. The CDR3 runs from the conserved cysteine through the conserved F or W.

CDR3aa	v_gene	j_gene
CASSRQFSGANVLTF	TRBV12-3/TRBV12-4	TRBJ2-6
CASSQEGGPSYEQYF	TRBV4-3	TRBJ2-7
CASSYSGGRAFF	TRBV6-6	TRBJ1-1
CASSPSGGTYQPQHF	TRBV12-3/TRBV12-4	TRBJ1-5
CASSLQGQPQHF	TRBV3-1	TRBJ1-5
CASSATGKVNEQYF	TRBV7-6	TRBJ2-7
CASSPPTSGGETQYF	TRBV18	TRBJ2-5
CASSYSAGSYNEQFF	TRBV6-5	TRBJ2-1
CASSLVAWTDTQYF	TRBV27	TRBJ2-3
CASSSRFGQGYEQYF	TRBV11-3	TRBJ2-7
CAIYGQGRGYTF	TRBV28	TRBJ1-2
CASSFGGTDTQYF	TRBV7-2	TRBJ2-3
CASSSRNLVYEQYF	TRBV5-6	TRBJ2-7
CASSPRTGLDGYTF	TRBV7-8	TRBJ1-2
CATSPRGGANVLTF	TRBV15	TRBJ2-6
CASSHGTPTDTQYF	TRBV6-2/TRBV6-3	TRBJ2-3
CASSGGVPPQHF	TRBV12-3/TRBV12-4	TRBJ1-5
CASNLRGAVNEQFF	TRBV28	TRBJ2-1
CASTPWYSGANVLTF	TRBV28	TRBJ2-6
CASSVTGGGYTF	TRBV5-6	TRBJ1-2
CASSPRGDLEQYF	TRBV7-2	TRBJ2-7
CASRGVAETQYF	TRBV27	TRBJ2-5
CASSQEVTGFSSPLHF	TRBV4-3	TRBJ1-6
CASSFVGVNEQFF	TRBV6-2/TRBV6-3	TRBJ2-1
CASSLLTGVNTEAFF	TRBV12-3/TRBV12-4	TRBJ1-1
CASSVAGGNYGYTF	TRBV9	TRBJ1-2
CASSPEHTEAFF	TRBV18	TRBJ1-1
CASSPRTERNYGYTF	TRBV7-2	TRBJ1-2